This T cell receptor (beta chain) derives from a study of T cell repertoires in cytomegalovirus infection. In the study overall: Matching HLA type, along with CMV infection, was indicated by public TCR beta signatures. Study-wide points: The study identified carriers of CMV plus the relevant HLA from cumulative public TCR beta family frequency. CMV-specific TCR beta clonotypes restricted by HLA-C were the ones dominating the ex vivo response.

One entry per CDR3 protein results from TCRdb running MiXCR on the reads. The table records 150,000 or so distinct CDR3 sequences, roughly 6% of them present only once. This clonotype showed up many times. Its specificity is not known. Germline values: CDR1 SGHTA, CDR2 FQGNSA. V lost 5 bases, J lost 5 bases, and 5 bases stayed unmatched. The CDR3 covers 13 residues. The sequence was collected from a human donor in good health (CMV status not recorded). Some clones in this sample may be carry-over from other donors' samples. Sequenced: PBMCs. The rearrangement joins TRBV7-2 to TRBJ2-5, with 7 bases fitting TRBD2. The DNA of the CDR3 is TGTGCCAGCAGCCGGACTAGACAGGAGACCCAGTACTTC. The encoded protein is CASSRTRQETQYF.